This is a list of T cell receptor beta chains from one sample in a study of CD8 T cells in ankylosing spondylitis. TCRdb used MiXCR to reprocess the 5' RACE reads, holding one entry per CDR3 protein. The sample includes 90,000 to 120,000 distinct CDR3 sequences, 24% of them seen just once. The sample consisted of synovial fluid, either unsorted or a sorted T cell fraction (not recorded which). The receptors stem from a male donor with ankylosing spondylitis. Each CDR3 is given with its conserved first and last residue. D genes are given only for firm matches. Clone size, where shown, is once, few, many, or a class for clones that have expanded.

TGTGCCTGGACCCCACGAGGAGTCTACTATGGCTACACCTTC,CAWTPRGVYYGYTF,-,TRBJ1-2,-,TRBV30
TGCGCCAGCAGCTTGATGGCGGGAACTATCAATGAGCAGTTCTTC,CASSLMAGTINEQFF,-,TRBJ2-1,-,TRBV5-1
TGTGCCAGCAGCGAACACGGGGGGGAGACCCAGTACTTC,CASSEHGGETQYF,TRBD2,TRBJ2-5,many,TRBV7-9
TGTGCCAGCAGCTTAAGATGGTTACAAGAGACCCAGTACTTC,CASSLRWLQETQYF,-,TRBJ2-5,few,TRBV7-2
TGCAGTGCTAGAGATAACTCTTCCCCCTACAATGAGCAGTTCTTC,CSARDNSSPYNEQFF,-,TRBJ2-1,few,TRBV20-1
TGCGCCAGCAGCCCCCCCGGGGGACAGGGGAGGGAAAAACTGTTTTTT,CASSPPGGQGREKLFF,TRBD1,TRBJ1-4,-,TRBV4-1
TGTGCCAGCAGCCAAGAGAAGACTAGTTATAGTGCAGATACGCAGTATTTT,CASSQEKTSYSADTQYF,-,TRBJ2-3,-,TRBV3-1
TGCAGCGTTGAAAAGGAGGGCAAGTACGAGCAGTACTTC,CSVEKEGKYEQYF,-,TRBJ2-7,many,TRBV29-1
TGTGCCAGCAGTTACGGACGTAGAGAAGCTTTCTTT,CASSYGRREAFF,-,TRBJ1-1,few,TRBV3-1
TGCAGTGCCTCGGAGACTTTTATCACAGATACGCAGTATTTT,CSASETFITDTQYF,-,TRBJ2-3,-,TRBV20-1
TGTGCCAGCAGCCAAGATACACGGGGCTCCTACAATGAGCAGTTCTTC,CASSQDTRGSYNEQFF,-,TRBJ2-1,-,TRBV4-2
TGTGCCAGCAGTCCCGTTAAAATATCCCCCGAGGGCTACACCTTC,CASSPVKISPEGYTF,-,TRBJ1-2,few,TRBV14
TGTGCCAGCAGCTTGAATCCAGTAGAATCCGGAAACACCATATATTTT,CASSLNPVESGNTIYF,-,TRBJ1-3,many,TRBV7-9
TGTGCCAGCAGCTTCCAGGCTTCGGGAGCTTTCTTT,CASSFQASGAFF,-,TRBJ1-1,many,TRBV7-2
TGTGCCAGCAGCCGAGGGAGGGCTACCTACGAGCAGTACTTC,CASSRGRATYEQYF,TRBD2,TRBJ2-7,many,TRBV11-2
TGTGCCAGCAGTCGGGCCTCTGACACTGAAGCTTTCTTT,CASSRASDTEAFF,-,TRBJ1-1,-,TRBV2
TGCGCCAGCAGCATACTTAGCGGGAGCCCCGCCACAGATACGCAGTATTTT,CASSILSGSPATDTQYF,TRBD2,TRBJ2-3,-,TRBV5-1
TGTGCCACCAGCAGAGATCGTCAGGGAGTGCTTTACGAGCAGTACTTC,CATSRDRQGVLYEQYF,-,TRBJ2-7,-,TRBV15